This passage covers 14 T cell receptor beta chains from one sample sequenced in a study of blood T cell repertoires in COVID-19. Method: immunoSEQ multiplex PCR; TCRdb's copy keeps in-frame clones and lacks some. Of over 200,000 clones in the sample, approximately 80% were seen once. Sample: PBMCs or T cells enriched from blood (not recorded which). The receptors shown here come from a man in his forties who had recovered from COVID-19.

The rearrangement uses TRBV11-2 and TRBJ1-6; 10 bases match TRBD1. The CDR3 runs 17 residues. Germline V lookup: CDR1 SGHAT, CDR2 FQNNGV. V was clipped by 1 base and J by 10 bases; unmatched bases: 10. CDR3 sequence (DNA): TGTGCCAGCAGCTTAGGTCTCGGGACAGGGGTAAAATCACCCCTCCACTTT. The encoded protein is CASSLGLGTGVKSPLHF.

The chain carries TRBV19 and TRBJ2-3, with TRBD1 matching 8 bases. V dropped 6 bases and J dropped 5; count of bases not matched to a gene: 7. The CDR3 covers 14 residues. Germline V gene lookup returns CDR1 LNHDA and CDR2 SQIVND (reference sequence). In nucleotides, the CDR3 is TGTGCCAGTAGAATGCCGGGACAGGTAGATACGCAGTATTTT. It is translated as CASRMPGQVDTQYF. Combining the CDR3 with reference TRBV19 and TRBJ2-3 gives the whole variable domain DGGITQSPKYLFRKEGQNVTLSCEQNLNHDAMYWYRQDPGQGLRLIYYSQIVNDFQKGDIAEGYSVSREKKESFPLTVTSAQKNPTAFYLCASRMPGQVDTQYFGPGTRLTVL.

The rearrangement links TRBV9 to TRBJ1-1, with unresolved D. V lost 2 bases, J lost 7 bases, and 12 bases lay in between. The CDR3 is made up of 13 amino acids. The V gene's germline CDR1 is SGDLS and CDR2 YYNGEE. This chain's CDR3 is CASSVEKRSEAFF. The CDR3 nucleotides are TGTGCCAGCAGCGTTGAAAAACGGAGTGAAGCTTTCTTT.

This sequence joins TRBV28 and TRBJ2-7, with D perhaps matching TRBD2 (6 bases). The V gene's germline CDR1 is MDHEN and CDR2 SYDVKM. The CDR3 has 14 residues. V was clipped by 4 bases and J by 3 bases, with 13 bases between them. The CDR3 loop is CASSYAGTFYEQYF. CDR3 in DNA: TGTGCCAGCAGTTATGCGGGGACTTTCTACGAGCAGTACTTC. The full variable domain, with the rest looked up from reference TRBV28 and TRBJ2-7, is DVKVTQSSRYLVKRTGEKVFLECVQDMDHENMFWYRQDPGLGLRLIYFSYDVKMKEKGDIPEGYSVSREKKERFSLILESASTNQTSMYLCASSYAGTFYEQYFGPGTRLTVT.

Here the CDR3 DNA reads TGTGCCACCAGCGTACAGGGGGCAGACGCTGAAGCTTTCTTT. Protein sequence: CATSVQGADAEAFF. The chain uses TRBV15 and TRBJ1-1; 9 bases are shared with TRBD1. The CDR3 runs to 14 residues. V lost 5 bases, J lost 6 bases, and 7 bases stayed unmatched. The germline gives CDR1 LNHNV, CDR2 YYDKDF (reference sequence). Drawing the rest from reference TRBV15 and TRBJ1-1, the complete variable domain is DAMVIQNPRYQVTQFGKPVTLSCSQTLNHNVMYWYQQKSSQAPKLLFHYYDKDFNNEADTPDNFQSRRPNTSFCFLDIRSPGLGDTAMYLCATSVQGADAEAFFGQGTRLTVV.

A single count supports this clone. The V gene is TRBV30, the J gene TRBJ2-4; a weak D match, TRBD1 (5 bases). Trimming shortened V by 0 bases and J by 5 bases, and 20 bases separated the two germline ends. There are 17 residues in the CDR3. Germline CDR1 GTSNPN, CDR2 SVGIG (reference sequence). The CDR3: CAWSVSGVVGPQNIQYF. The CDR3, as DNA: TGTGCCTGGAGTGTAAGTGGGGTCGTGGGGCCACAAAACATTCAGTACTTC.

V is TRBV24-1 and J is TRBJ2-1, with D possibly being TRBD1 (5 bases). This CDR3 has 13 amino acids. CDR1 is KGHDR and CDR2 is SFDVKD in the germline V gene. Between the trimmed V and J ends, which lost 5 bases and 8 bases, there was a span of 12 bases. In DNA form, the CDR3 reads TGTGCCACCAGTGGTTCAGGGTTCGATGAGCAGTTCTTC. Its translation is CATSGSGFDEQFF.

The rearrangement joins TRBV28 to TRBJ1-1; maybe TRBD1 (5 bases). V lost 7 bases and J lost 6, with 18 bases in between. This CDR3 comprises 14 residues. Germline V gene sequence: CDR1 MDHEN, CDR2 SYDVKM. Here the CDR3 reads CASIRQGSVAEAFF. DNA for the CDR3: TGTGCCAGCATCCGTCAGGGCAGCGTCGCTGAAGCTTTCTTT.

This clone was detected a few times. The rearrangement links TRBV5-3 to TRBJ2-7, with 14 bases fitting TRBD2. TRBV5-3 is an ORF, with its function uncertain. The ends lost 4 bases at V and 0 bases at J; junction bases unmatched: 9. The CDR3 has 18 amino acids. This CDR3 is CARSEDRTSGRSSYEQYF. The CDR3 DNA reads TGTGCCAGAAGCGAAGACCGGACTAGCGGGAGGAGCTCCTACGAGCAGTACTTC.

The chain combines TRBV29-1 with TRBJ1-2; the D is unclear. V lost 2 bases to trimming and J lost 7 bases, with 5 bases between them. Germline V gene lookup returns CDR1 SQVTM and CDR2 ANQGSEA. The CDR3 contains 10 residues. This chain's CDR3 is CSVERVGYTF. In DNA, the CDR3 is TGCAGCGTTGAAAGAGTTGGCTACACCTTC.

The chain has TRBV27 and TRBJ1-6; 8 bases agree with TRBD1. Unmatched junction bases numbered 1, after V lost 6 bases and J lost 9 bases. The CDR3 is 12 amino acids. CDR1 MNHEY and CDR2 SMNVEV come from the germline V gene (reference sequence). The CDR3 DNA is TGTGCCAGCAGACAGGGGGGTTCACCCCTCCACTTT. Translating gives CASRQGGSPLHF.

The rearrangement joins TRBV6-4 to TRBJ2-4; no clear D gene. V lost 5 bases, J lost 9 bases, and 14 bases lay in between. This CDR3 spans 13 amino acids. CDR1 is MRHNA and CDR2 is SNTAGT in the germline V gene. CDR3 bases: TGTGCCAGCAGTTCGGCCAGGAATTCCATTCAGTACTTC. It codes for CASSSARNSIQYF.

This sequence joins TRBV2 and TRBJ1-1; D is perhaps TRBD1 (6 bases). Trimming shortened V by 4 bases and J by 11 bases, and 20 bases separated the two germline ends. There are 14 residues in the CDR3. The germline CDR1 and CDR2 sequences are SNHLY and FYNNEI. The CDR3 loop is CASSVDTGSLGAFF. CDR3 DNA sequence: TGTGCCAGCAGTGTTGATACAGGGTCCCTTGGCGCTTTCTTT.

The genes are TRBV9 and TRBJ1-6; D possibly corresponds to TRBD1 (6 bases). Trimming removed 2 bases from V and 14 bases from J, with 23 bases in between. The V gene's germline CDR1 is SGDLS and CDR2 YYNGEE. The CDR3 length is 16 residues. The CDR3 reads CASSVNGDRPDGALHF. The CDR3 DNA follows: TGTGCCAGCAGCGTTAACGGAGACAGGCCGGACGGGGCCCTCCACTTT.